This T cell receptor beta chain derives from a study of molecular identifiers for immune sequencing clone quantification. TCRdb re-derived calls from the PCR reads in MiXCR, one entry per CDR3 protein. This sample has about 330,000 distinct CDR3 sequences, with 24% found just once. The ends were cut back, 3 bases at V and 4 bases at J, with 12 bases in the middle. The CDR3 totals 14 residues. CDR1 and CDR2 from the germline V gene are MGHRA and YSYEKL. This clonotype was observed a few times. Sequenced: naive CD8+ T cells from blood, with Jurkat cell RNA spiked in. The subset is: FACS-sorted CD8+CD4-CCR7+CD45RA+ naive T cells. J is TRBJ1-2 and V is TRBV4-1, with D perhaps matching TRBD1 (6 bases). This TCR was sampled from a human donor in good health. Some libraries in this study had Jurkat cell RNA spiked in. The CDR3 bases are TGCGCCAGCAGCCATAACAGGGACCGCTATGGCTACACCTTC. Translation: CASSHNRDRYGYTF.